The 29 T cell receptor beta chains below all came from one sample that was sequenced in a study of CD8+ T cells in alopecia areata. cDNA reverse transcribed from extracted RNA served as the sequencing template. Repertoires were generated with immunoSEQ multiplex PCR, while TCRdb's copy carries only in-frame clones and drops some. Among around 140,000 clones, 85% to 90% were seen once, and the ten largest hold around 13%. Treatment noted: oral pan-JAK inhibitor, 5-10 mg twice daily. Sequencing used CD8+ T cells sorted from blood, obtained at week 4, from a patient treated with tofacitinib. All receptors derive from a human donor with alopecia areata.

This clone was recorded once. CDR3 sequence reads: CASALTAYNEQFF. For the CDR3, the DNA is TGTGCCAGTGCGCTAACGGCCTACAATGAGCAGTTCTTC. The rearrangement links TRBV27 to TRBJ2-1; no reliable D call. Looked up from germline, CDR1 is MNHEY and CDR2 is SMNVEV (reference sequence). With 9 bases removed from V and 2 bases from J, the gap between germline ends came to 11 bases. The CDR3 extends over 13 amino acids.

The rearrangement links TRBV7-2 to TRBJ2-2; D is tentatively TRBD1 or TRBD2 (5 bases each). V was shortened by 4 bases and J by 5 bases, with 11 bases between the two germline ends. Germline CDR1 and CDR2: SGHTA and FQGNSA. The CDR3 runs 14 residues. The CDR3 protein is CASSWDLGTGELFF. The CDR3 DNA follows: TGTGCCAGCAGCTGGGACCTTGGGACCGGGGAGCTGTTTTTT.

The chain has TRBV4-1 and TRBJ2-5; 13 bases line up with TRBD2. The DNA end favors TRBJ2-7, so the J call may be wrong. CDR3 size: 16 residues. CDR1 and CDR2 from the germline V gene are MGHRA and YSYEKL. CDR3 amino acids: CASSQSRGTSGNEQYF. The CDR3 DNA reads TGCGCCAGCAGCCAGTCCCGAGGGACTAGCGGGAACGAGCAGTACTTC.

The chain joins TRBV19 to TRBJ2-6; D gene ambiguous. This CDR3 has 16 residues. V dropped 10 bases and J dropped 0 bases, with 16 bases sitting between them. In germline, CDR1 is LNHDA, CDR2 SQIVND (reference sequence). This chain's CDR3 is CATMGLLGSGANVLTF. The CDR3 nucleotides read TGTGCCACCATGGGTCTTTTGGGCTCTGGGGCCAACGTCCTGACTTTC.

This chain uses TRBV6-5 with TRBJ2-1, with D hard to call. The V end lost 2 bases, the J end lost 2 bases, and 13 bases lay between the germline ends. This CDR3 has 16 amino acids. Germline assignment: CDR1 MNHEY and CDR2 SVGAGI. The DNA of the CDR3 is TGTGCCAGCAGTTACGGCGGTATGGCAACCTACAATGAGCAGTTCTTC. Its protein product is CASSYGGMATYNEQFF.

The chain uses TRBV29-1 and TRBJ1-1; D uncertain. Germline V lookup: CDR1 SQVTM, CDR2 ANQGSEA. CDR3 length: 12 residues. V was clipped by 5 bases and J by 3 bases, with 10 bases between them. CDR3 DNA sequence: TGCAGCGTTAAGGGCGAGTACACTGAAGCTTTCTTT. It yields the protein CSVKGEYTEAFF.

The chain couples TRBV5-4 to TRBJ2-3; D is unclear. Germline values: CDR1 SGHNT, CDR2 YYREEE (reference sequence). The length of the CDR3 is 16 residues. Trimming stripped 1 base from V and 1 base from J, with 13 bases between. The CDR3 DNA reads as TGTGCCAGCAGCTTGCTAGGCGGTCAGGGCACAGATACGCAGTATTTT. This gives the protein CASSLLGGQGTDTQYF.

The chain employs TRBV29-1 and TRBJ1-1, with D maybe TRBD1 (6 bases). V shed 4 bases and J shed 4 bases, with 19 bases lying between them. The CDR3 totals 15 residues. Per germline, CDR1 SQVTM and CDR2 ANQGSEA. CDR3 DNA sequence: TGCAGCGTTGTCTGGGGGCGAAGGGAGGGCACTGAAGCTTTCTTT. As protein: CSVVWGRREGTEAFF. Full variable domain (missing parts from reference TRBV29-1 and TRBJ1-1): SAVISQKPSRDICQRGTSLTIQCQVDSQVTMMFWYRQQPGQSLTLIATANQGSEATYESGFVIDKFPISRPNLTFSTLTVSNMSPEDSSIYLCSVVWGRREGTEAFFGQGTRLTVV.

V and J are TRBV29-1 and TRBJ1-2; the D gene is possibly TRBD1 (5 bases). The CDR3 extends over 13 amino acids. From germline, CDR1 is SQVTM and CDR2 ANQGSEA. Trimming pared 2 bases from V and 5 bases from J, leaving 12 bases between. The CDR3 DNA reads TGCAGCGTTGAAATTGGGGGGTTGTATGGCTACACCTTC. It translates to CSVEIGGLYGYTF. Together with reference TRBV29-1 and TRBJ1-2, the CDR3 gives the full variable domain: SAVISQKPSRDICQRGTSLTIQCQVDSQVTMMFWYRQQPGQSLTLIATANQGSEATYESGFVIDKFPISRPNLTFSTLTVSNMSPEDSSIYLCSVEIGGLYGYTFGSGTRLTVV.

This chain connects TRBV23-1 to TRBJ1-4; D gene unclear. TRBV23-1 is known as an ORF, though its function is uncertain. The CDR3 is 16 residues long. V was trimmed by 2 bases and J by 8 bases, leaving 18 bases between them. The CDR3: CASSQRRRDREEKLFF. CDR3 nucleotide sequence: TGCGCCAGCAGTCAACGCAGACGGGATAGAGAGGAAAAACTGTTTTTT.

The CDR3 DNA reads as TGTGCCAGCACCCCATCCCCGGGACAGGGGTTATACGAGCAGTACTTC. Residues: CASTPSPGQGLYEQYF. The genes are TRBV27 and TRBJ2-7; 10 bases fit TRBD1. Per germline, CDR1 MNHEY and CDR2 SMNVEV (reference sequence). V trimming: 7 bases; J trimming: 4 bases; junction bases outside the gene matches: 13. The CDR3 is made up of 16 amino acids.

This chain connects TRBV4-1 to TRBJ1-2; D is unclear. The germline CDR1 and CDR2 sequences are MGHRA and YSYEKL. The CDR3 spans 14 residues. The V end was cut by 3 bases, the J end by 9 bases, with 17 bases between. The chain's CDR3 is CASSQSSGMPRYTF. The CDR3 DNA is TGCGCCAGCAGCCAGAGCTCCGGGATGCCCCGCTACACCTTC.

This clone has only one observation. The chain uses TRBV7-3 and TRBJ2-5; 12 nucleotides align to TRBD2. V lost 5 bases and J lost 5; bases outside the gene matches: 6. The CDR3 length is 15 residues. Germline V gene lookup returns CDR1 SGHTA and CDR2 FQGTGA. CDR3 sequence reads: CASSQGTSGWETQYF. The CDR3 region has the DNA TGTGCCAGCAGCCAAGGGACTAGCGGGTGGGAGACCCAGTACTTC.

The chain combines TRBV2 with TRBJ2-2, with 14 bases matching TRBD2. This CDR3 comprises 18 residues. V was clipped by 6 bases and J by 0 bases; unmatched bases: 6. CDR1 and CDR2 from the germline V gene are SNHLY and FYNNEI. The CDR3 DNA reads TGTGCCAGCAGGGGACTAGCGGGAGACCTCGCGAACACCGGGGAGCTGTTTTTT. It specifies CASRGLAGDLANTGELFF.

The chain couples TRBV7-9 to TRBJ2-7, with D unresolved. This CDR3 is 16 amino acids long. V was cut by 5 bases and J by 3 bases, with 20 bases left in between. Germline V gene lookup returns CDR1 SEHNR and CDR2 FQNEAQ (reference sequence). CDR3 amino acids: CASSLATTASFYEQYF. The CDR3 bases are TGTGCCAGCAGCCTCGCGACGACGGCATCATTCTACGAGCAGTACTTC.

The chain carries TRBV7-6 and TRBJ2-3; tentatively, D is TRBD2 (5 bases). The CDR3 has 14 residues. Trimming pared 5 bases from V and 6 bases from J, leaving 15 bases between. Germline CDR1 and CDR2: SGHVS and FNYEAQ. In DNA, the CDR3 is TGTGCCAGCAGCCCGACGAGCGGTCCGGATACGCAGTATTTT. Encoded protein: CASSPTSGPDTQYF.

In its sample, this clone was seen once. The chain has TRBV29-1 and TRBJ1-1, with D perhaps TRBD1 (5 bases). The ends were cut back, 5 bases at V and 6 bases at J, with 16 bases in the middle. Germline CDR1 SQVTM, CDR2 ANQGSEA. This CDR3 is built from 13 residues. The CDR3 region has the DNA TGCAGCGTTTTCCAGGGAGGGTCGCCTGAAGCTTTCTTT. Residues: CSVFQGGSPEAFF. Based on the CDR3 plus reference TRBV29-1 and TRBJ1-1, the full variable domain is SAVISQKPSRDICQRGTSLTIQCQVDSQVTMMFWYRQQPGQSLTLIATANQGSEATYESGFVIDKFPISRPNLTFSTLTVSNMSPEDSSIYLCSVFQGGSPEAFFGQGTRLTVV.

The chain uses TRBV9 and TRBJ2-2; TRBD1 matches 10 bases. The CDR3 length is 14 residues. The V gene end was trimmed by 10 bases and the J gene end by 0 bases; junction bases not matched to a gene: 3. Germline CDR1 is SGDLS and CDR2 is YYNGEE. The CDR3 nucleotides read TGTGCCGGAGGACAGGGGGCGAACACCGGGGAGCTGTTTTTT. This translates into CAGGQGANTGELFF.

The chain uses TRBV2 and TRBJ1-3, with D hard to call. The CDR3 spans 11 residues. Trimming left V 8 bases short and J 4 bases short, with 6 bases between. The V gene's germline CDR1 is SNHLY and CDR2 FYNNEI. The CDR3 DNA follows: TGTGCCAGCGGCGTAGGAAACACCATATATTTT. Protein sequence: CASGVGNTIYF.

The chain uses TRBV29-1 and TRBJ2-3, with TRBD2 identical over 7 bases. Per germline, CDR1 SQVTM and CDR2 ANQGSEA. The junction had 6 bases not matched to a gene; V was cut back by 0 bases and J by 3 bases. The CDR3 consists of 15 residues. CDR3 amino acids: CSVEDLGEGTDTQYF. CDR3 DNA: TGCAGCGTTGAAGATCTGGGGGAGGGAACAGATACGCAGTATTTT.

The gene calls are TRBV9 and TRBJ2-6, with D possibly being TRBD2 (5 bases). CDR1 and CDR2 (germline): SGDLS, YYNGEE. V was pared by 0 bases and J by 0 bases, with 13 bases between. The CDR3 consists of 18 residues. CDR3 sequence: CASSVVGGLSSGANVLTF. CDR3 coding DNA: TGTGCCAGCAGCGTAGTAGGAGGATTATCCTCTGGGGCCAACGTCCTGACTTTC.

The CDR3 DNA is TGTGCCTCACTTACAGCTTCCAGCACTGAAGCTTTCTTT. Its protein is CASLTASSTEAFF. This chain uses TRBV30 with TRBJ1-1; D remains unclear. V was shortened by 7 bases and J by 4 bases, with 16 bases between the two germline ends. Germline CDR1 is GTSNPN and CDR2 is SVGIG (reference sequence). The length of the CDR3 is 13 residues.

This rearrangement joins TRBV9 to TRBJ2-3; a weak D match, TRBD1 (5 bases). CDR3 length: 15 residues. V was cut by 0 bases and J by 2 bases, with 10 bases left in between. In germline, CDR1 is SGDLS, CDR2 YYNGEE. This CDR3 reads CASSVGGHLTDTQYF. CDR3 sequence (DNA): TGTGCCAGCAGCGTAGGTGGACACCTCACAGATACGCAGTATTTT.

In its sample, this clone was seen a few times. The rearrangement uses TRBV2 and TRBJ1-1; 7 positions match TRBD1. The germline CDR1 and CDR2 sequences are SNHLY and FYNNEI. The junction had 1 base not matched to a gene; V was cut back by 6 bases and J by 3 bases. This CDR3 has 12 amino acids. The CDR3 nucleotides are TGTGCCAGCAGCACAGGGGACACTGAAGCTTTCTTT. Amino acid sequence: CASSTGDTEAFF.

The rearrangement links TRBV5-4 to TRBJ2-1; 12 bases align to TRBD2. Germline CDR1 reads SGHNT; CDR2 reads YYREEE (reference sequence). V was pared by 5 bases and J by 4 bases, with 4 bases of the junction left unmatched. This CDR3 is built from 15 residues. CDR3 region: CASRSGLAGYNEQFF. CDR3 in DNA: TGTGCCAGCAGGTCGGGACTAGCGGGTTACAATGAGCAGTTCTTC.

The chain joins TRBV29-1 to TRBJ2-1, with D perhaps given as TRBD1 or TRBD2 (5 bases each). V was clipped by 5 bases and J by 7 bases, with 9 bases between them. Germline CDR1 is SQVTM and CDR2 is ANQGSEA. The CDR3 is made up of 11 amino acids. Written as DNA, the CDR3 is TGCAGCGTTCTTTGGGGGAATGAGCAGTTCTTC. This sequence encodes CSVLWGNEQFF.

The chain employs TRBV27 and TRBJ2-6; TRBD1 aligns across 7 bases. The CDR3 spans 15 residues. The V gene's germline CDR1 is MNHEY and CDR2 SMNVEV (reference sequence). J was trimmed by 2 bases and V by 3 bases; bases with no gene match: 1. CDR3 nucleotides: TGTGCCAGCAGTTTCGACAGGGCTGGGGCCAACGTCCTGACTTTC. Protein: CASSFDRAGANVLTF.

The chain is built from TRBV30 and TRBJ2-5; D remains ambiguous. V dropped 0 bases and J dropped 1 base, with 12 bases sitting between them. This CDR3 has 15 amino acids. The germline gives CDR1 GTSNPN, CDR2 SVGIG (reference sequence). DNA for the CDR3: TGTGCCTGGAGTGTACTGGGGTTCAGCCAAGAGACCCAGTACTTC. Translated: CAWSVLGFSQETQYF.

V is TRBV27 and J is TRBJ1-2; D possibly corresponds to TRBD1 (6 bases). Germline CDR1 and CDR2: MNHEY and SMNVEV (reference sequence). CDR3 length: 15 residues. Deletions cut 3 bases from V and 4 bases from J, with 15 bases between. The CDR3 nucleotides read TGTGCCAGCAGTTTGTCCGGGGGGGCTTTCTATGGCTACACCTTC. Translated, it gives CASSLSGGAFYGYTF.